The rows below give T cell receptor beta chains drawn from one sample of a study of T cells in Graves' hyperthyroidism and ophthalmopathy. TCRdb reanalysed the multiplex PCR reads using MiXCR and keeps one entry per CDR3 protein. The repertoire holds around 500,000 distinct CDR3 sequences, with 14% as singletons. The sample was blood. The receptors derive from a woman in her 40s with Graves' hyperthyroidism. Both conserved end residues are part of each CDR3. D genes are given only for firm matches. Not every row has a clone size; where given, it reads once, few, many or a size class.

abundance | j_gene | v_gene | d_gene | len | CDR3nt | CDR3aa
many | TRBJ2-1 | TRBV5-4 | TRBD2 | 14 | TGTGCCAGCAGCTCCGGGACTAGCGAGGTTGAGCAGTTCTTC | CASSSGTSEVEQFF
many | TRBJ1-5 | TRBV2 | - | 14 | TGTGCCAGCAGTAGTGGGCACAGCTCAGTGCCCCAGCATTTT | CASSSGHSSVPQHF
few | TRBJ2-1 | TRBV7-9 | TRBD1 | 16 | TGTGCCAGCAGCTTAGGTGGTAGGGGGCAAAGCGGTGAGCAGTTCTTC | CASSLGGRGQSGEQFF
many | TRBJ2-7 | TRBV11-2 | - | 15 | TGTGCCAGCAGACCCGAGACCGGGACACTCTACGAGCAGTACTTC | CASRPETGTLYEQYF
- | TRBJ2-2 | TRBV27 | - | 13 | TGTGCCAGCAGTTGGGGCGGGGCCGGGGAGCTGTTTTTT | CASSWGGAGELFF
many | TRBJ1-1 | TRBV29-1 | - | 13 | TGCAGCGTTGATCCGGGGATGAACACTGAAGCTTTCTTT | CSVDPGMNTEAFF
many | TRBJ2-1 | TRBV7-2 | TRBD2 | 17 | TGTGCCAGCAGCTTAACGGCTAGCGGGAGGGCACTAAATGAGCAGTTCTTC | CASSLTASGRALNEQFF
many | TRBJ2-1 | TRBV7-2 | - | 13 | TGTGCCAGCAGCTTAGCGCAACAGACAGAGCAGTTCTTC | CASSLAQQTEQFF
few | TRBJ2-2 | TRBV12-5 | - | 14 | TGTGCTAGTGCGAGGGGAACGAACACCGGGGAGCTGTTTTTT | CASARGTNTGELFF
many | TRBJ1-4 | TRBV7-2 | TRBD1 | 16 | TGTGCCAGCAGCAGGGACAGGGATGCAACTAATGAAAAACTGTTTTTT | CASSRDRDATNEKLFF
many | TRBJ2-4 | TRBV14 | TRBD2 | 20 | TGTGCCAGCAGCCAACTTCCGGGACTAGCGGGAGAGGGGGCCAAAAACATTCAGTACTTC | CASSQLPGLAGEGAKNIQYF
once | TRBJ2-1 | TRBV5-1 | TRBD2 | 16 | TGCGCCAGCAGCTTAACAGCGGGAGTGGCCTACAATGAGCAGTTCTTC | CASSLTAGVAYNEQFF
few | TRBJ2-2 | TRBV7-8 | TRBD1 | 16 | TGTGCCAGCAGCCCCTCAGGGGGCCTGGGCACCGGGGAGCTGTTTTTT | CASSPSGGLGTGELFF
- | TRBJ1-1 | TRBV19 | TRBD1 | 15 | TGTGCCAGTAGTCTGGCAACAGGGGTTGGGACTGAAGCTTTCTTT | CASSLATGVGTEAFF
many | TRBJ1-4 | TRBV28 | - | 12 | TGTGCCAGCAGGCTTAGGGGTGAAAAACTGTTTTTT | CASRLRGEKLFF
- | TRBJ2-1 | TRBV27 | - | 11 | TGTGCCACCCGCCGGCCTGGAGAGCAGTTCTTC | CATRRPGEQFF
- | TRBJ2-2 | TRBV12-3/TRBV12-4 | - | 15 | TGTGCCAGCAGTTTGAGAGGGTTAGGCACCGGGGGGCTGTTTTTT | CASSLRGLGTGGLFF
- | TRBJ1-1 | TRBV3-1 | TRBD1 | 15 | TGTGCCAGCAGCCGGACAGGGGGAGTGAGGACTGAAGCTTTCTTT | CASSRTGGVRTEAFF
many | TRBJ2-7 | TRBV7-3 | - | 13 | TGTGCCAGCAGCCCCATTGGGGGAGACGAGCAGTACTTC | CASSPIGGDEQYF
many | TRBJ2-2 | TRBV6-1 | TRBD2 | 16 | TGTGCCAGCAGCGAGGGGACTAGCATGTACACCGGGGAGCTGTTTTTT | CASSEGTSMYTGELFF
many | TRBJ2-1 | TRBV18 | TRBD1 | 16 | TGTGCCAGCTCATCAACAGGGGGCCTGGGAAACAATGAGCAGTTCTTC | CASSSTGGLGNNEQFF
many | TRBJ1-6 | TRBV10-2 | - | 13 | TGCGCCAGCAGTGAGGGCGTTAATTCACCCCTCCACTTT | CASSEGVNSPLHF
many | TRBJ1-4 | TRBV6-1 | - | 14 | TGTGCCAGCAGACAAGATACAACTAATGAAAAACTGTTTTTT | CASRQDTTNEKLFF
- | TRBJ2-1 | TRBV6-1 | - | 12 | TGTGCCAGCAGTCGGCTCCTGAATGAGCAGTTCTTC | CASSRLLNEQFF
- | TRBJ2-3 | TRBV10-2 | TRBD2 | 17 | TGCGCCAGCAGTGACTGGGGACTAGCGGGAGGGACAGATACGCAGTATTTT | CASSDWGLAGGTDTQYF
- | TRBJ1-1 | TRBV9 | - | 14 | TGTGCCAGCAGCGTAGACCCAATGAACACTGAAGCTTTCTTT | CASSVDPMNTEAFF
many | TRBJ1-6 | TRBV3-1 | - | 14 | TGTGCCAGCAGCCCGGGACCAAGTAATTCACCCCTCCACTTT | CASSPGPSNSPLHF
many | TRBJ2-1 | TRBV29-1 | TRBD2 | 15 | TGCAGCGTTGAGGGGCTAGCGGGAACGAACAATGAGCAGTTCTTC | CSVEGLAGTNNEQFF
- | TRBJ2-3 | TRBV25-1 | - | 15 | TGTGCCAGCAGTGAAAGCGGACAGCACACAGATACGCAGTATTTT | CASSESGQHTDTQYF
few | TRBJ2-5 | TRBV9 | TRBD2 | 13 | TGTGCCAGCAGCATCCGGGGGGAGGAGACCCAGTACTTC | CASSIRGEETQYF
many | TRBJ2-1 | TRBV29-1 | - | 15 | TGCAGCGTTGACGGCGGGGAAAGCTCCTACAATGAGCAGTTCTTC | CSVDGGESSYNEQFF
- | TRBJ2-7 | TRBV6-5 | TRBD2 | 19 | TGTGCCAGCAGTTATAGTTCGGGACTAGCGGGACAGGGCGCCCCCGAGCAGTACTTC | CASSYSSGLAGQGAPEQYF
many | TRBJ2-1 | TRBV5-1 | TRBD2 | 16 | TGCGCCAGCAGCTCCACTAGCGGGAGCTTGGGCAATGAGCAGTTCTTC | CASSSTSGSLGNEQFF
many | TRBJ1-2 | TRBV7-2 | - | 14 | TGTGCCAGCAGCTTAGCGGACAGTATCTATGGCTACACCTTC | CASSLADSIYGYTF
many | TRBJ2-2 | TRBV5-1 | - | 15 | TGCGCCAGCAGCTACGGGACTTACAACACCGGGGAGCTGTTTTTT | CASSYGTYNTGELFF
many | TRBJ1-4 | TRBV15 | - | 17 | TGTGCCACCAGCTCCGCTACGGGGGAGGCCTCTCGTGAAAAACTGTTTTTT | CATSSATGEASREKLFF
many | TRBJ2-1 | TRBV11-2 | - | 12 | TGTGCCAGCAGTTCTGGGGACAATGAGCAGTTCTTC | CASSSGDNEQFF
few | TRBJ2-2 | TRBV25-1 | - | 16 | TGTGCCAGCAGTGACCCCGGTGGCAAGAACACCGGGGAGCTGTTTTTT | CASSDPGGKNTGELFF
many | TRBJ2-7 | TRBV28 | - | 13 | TGTGCCAGCAGGACCCCGGGCAACTACGAGCAGTACTTC | CASRTPGNYEQYF
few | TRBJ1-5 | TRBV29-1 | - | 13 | TGCAGCGTTGCGGACACTACCGATCAGCCCCAGCATTTT | CSVADTTDQPQHF
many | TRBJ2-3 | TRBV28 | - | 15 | TGTGCCAGCAGTCTTGCGACGGGGTCCACAGATACGCAGTATTTT | CASSLATGSTDTQYF
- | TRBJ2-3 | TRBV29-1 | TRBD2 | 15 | TGCAGCGTTGGGGCTAGCGGGAGTATCACAGATACGCAGTATTTT | CSVGASGSITDTQYF
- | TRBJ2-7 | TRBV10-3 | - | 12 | TGTGCCATCAGTGAGGGCCACTACGAGCAGTACTTC | CAISEGHYEQYF
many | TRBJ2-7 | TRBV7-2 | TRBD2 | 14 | TGTGCCAGCAGCAAAGGACTAGCGGCCTACGAGCAGTACTTC | CASSKGLAAYEQYF